What follows are 3 T cell receptor beta chains derived from one specimen sequenced in a study of T cells after yellow fever vaccination. TCRdb called the 5' RACE reads again in MiXCR, with one record for every CDR3 protein. The table lists nearly 350,000 distinct CDR3 sequences, roughly 8.4% of them singletons. The sample consisted of PBMCs, taken about 41 days after the first yellow fever vaccination. The receptor source for this set is a man aged 18 to 30 who received the YFV17D yellow fever vaccine.

This clonotype was observed a few times. Here the CDR3 DNA reads TGCGCCAGCAGCCAAGCAAGCGGGTCGGGTCGGGAAAAACTGTTTTTT. This codes for CASSQASGSGREKLFF. This rearrangement joins TRBV4-1 to TRBJ1-4; D remains unclear. The CDR3 runs 16 residues. V shed 1 base and J shed 8 bases, with 17 bases lying between them. CDR1 is MGHRA, CDR2 YSYEKL, per germline.

As for this clonotype: The CDR3 end shows no conserved phenylalanine or tryptophan, and so a read error is likely. The chain recombines TRBV11-2 with TRBJ1-3; D is ambiguous. V was trimmed by 2 bases and J by 0 bases, leaving 8 bases between them. The germline CDR1 and CDR2 sequences are SGHAT and FQNNGV. This CDR3 contains 15 residues. The CDR3 DNA is TGTGCCAGCAGCTTATTTAGATCCTCTGGAAACACCATATATTTG. It specifies CASSLFRSSGNTIYL.

This clonotype was recorded many times. V gene TRBV3-1 combines with J gene TRBJ2-2; 12 nucleotides line up with TRBD2. The V gene end was trimmed by 6 bases and the J gene end by 3 bases; junction bases not matched to a gene: 2. The germline V gene has CDR1 LGHDT and CDR2 YNNKEL (reference sequence). The CDR3 is 15 residues long. The CDR3 is CASSRTSGDTGELFF. CDR3 coding DNA: TGTGCCAGCAGTAGGACTAGCGGGGACACCGGGGAGCTGTTTTTT.